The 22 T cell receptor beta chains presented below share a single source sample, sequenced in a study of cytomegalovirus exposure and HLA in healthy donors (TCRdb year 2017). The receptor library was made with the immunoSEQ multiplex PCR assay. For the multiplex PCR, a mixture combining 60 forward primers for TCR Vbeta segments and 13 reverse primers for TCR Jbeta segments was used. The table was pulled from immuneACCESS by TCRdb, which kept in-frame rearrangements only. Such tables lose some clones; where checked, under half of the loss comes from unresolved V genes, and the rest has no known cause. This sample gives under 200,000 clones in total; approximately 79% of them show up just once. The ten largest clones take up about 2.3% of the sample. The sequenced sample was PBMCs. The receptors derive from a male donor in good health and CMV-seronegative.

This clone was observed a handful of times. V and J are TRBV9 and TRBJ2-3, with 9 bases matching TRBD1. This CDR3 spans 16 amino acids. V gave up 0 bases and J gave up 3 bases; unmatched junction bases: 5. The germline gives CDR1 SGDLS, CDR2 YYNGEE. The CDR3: CASSVAQGQGTDTQYF. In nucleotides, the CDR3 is TGTGCCAGCAGCGTAGCTCAGGGACAGGGAACAGATACGCAGTATTTT.

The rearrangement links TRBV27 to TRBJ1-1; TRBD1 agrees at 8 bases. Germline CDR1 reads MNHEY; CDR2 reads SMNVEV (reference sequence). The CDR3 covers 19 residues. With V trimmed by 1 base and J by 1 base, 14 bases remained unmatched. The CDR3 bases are TGTGCCAGCAGTTTATTAGGCGGACAGGGACATTTTGGGAACACTGAAGCTTTCTTT. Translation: CASSLLGGQGHFGNTEAFF.

DNA for the CDR3: TGTGCCAGCAGTTTATCGATCGGACAGTATGTCTCACCCCTCCACTTT. Protein: CASSLSIGQYVSPLHF. V and J are TRBV27 and TRBJ1-6, with D perhaps TRBD1 (6 bases). Germline-derived CDR1 and CDR2 are MNHEY and SMNVEV (reference sequence). Trimming removed 0 bases from V and 10 bases from J, with 16 bases in between. The CDR3 runs 16 residues.

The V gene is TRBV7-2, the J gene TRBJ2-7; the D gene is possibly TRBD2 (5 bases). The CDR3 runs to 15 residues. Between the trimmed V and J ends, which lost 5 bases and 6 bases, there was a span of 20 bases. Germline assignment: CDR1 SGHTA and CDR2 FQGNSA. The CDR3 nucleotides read TGTGCCAGCAGCCAAAGTCTAGCAAACTGGGGCGAGCAGTACTTC. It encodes CASSQSLANWGEQYF.

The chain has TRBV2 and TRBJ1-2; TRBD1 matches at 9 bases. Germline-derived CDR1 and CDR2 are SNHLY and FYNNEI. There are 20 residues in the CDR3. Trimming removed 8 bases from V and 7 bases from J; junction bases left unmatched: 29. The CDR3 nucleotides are TGTGCCAGCCCCGCACCTTTCGCTGAAAAAGGACAGGGGTATTCGTTTGGCTACACCTTC. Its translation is CASPAPFAEKGQGYSFGYTF. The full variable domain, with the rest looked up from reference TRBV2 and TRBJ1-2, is EPEVTQTPSHQVTQMGQEVILRCVPISNHLYFYWYRQILGQKVEFLVSFYNNEISEKSEIFDDQFSVERPDGSNFTLKIRSTKLEDSAMYFCASPAPFAEKGQGYSFGYTFGSGTRLTVV.

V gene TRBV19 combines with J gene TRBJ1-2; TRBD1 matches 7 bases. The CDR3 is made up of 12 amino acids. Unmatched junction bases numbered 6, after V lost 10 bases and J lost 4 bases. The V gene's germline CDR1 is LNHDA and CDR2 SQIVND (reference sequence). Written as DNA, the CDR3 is TGTGCCACCAAGACAGGGCTCTATGGCTACACCTTC. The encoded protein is CATKTGLYGYTF.

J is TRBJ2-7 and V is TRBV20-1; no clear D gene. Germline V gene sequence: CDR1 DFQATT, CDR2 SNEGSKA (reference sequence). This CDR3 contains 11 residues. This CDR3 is CRATSTYEQYF. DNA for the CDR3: TGCAGAGCGACCTCCACCTACGAGCAGTACTTC.

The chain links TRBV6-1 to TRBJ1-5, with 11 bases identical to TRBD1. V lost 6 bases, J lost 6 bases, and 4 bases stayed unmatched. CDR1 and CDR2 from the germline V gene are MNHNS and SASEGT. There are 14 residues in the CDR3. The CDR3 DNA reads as TGTGCCAGCAGGGACAGGGGGCGATCTCAGCCCCAGCATTTT. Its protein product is CASRDRGRSQPQHF.

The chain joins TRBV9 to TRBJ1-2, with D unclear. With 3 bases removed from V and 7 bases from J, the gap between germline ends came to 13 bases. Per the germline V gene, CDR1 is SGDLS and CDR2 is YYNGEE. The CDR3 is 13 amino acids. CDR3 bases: TGTGCCAGCAGCGAGGTGGGGAGTAGTGGCTACACCTTC. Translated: CASSEVGSSGYTF.

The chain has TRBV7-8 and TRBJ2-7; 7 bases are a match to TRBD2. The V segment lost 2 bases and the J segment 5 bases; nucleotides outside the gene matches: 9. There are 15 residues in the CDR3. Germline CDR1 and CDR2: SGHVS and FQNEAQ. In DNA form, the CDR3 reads TGTGCCAGCAGCTTACCCTTGGGGAGGGAACACGAGCAGTACTTC. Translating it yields CASSLPLGREHEQYF.

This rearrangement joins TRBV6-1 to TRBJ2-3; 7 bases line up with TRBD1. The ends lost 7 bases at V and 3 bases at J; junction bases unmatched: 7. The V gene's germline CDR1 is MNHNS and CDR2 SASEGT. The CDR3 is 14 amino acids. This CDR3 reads CASNLQGLTDTQYF. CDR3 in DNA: TGTGCCAGCAATTTACAGGGGTTGACAGATACGCAGTATTTT.

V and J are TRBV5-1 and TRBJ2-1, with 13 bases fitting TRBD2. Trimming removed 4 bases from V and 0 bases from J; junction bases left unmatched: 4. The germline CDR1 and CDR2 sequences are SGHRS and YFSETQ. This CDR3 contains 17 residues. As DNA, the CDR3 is TGCGCCAGCAGCCCCGGACTAGCGGGGGACTCCTACAATGAGCAGTTCTTC. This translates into CASSPGLAGDSYNEQFF.

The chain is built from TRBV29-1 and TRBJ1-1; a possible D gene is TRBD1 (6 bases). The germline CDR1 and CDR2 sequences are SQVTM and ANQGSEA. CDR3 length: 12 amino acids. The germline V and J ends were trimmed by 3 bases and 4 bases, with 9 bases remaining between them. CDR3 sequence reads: CSVDTGSTEAFF. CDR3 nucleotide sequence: TGCAGCGTTGATACAGGGTCCACTGAAGCTTTCTTT.

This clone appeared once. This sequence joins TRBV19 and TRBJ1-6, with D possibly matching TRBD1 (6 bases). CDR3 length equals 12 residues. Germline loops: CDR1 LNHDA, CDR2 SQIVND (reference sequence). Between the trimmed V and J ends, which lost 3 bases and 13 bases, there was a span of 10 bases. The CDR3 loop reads CASSMRQDPLHF. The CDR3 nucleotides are TGTGCCAGTAGTATGAGACAGGATCCCCTCCACTTT.

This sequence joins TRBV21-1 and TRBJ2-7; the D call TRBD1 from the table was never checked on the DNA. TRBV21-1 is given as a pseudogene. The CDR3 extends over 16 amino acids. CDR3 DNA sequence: TGTGCCAGCAGCAAAGTGAAGGGGACAGAAGTGTACGAGCAGTACTTC. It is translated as CASSKVKGTEVYEQYF.

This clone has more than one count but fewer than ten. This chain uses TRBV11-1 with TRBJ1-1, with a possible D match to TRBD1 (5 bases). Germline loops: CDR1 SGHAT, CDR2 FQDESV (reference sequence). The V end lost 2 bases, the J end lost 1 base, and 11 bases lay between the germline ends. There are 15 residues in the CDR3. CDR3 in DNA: TGTGCCAGCAGCTTATGGCGGGGGAGGAACACTGAAGCTTTCTTT. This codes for CASSLWRGRNTEAFF.

DNA of the CDR3: TGTGCCAGCAGCCAATGGACAGGGTCCGGTAGCAATCAGCCCCAGCATTTT. It encodes CASSQWTGSGSNQPQHF. The chain links TRBV4-2 to TRBJ1-5; 8 positions agree with TRBD1. The V gene's germline CDR1 is LGHNA and CDR2 YNFKEQ. V gave up 2 bases and J gave up 0 bases; unmatched junction bases: 6. The CDR3 runs 17 residues.

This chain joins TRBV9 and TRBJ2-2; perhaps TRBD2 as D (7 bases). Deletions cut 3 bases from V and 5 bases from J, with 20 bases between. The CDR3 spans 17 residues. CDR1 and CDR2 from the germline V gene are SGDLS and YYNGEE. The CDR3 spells CASSEGPRGAYTGELFF. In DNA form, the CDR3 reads TGTGCCAGCAGCGAAGGGCCCCGGGGGGCCTATACCGGGGAGCTGTTTTTT.

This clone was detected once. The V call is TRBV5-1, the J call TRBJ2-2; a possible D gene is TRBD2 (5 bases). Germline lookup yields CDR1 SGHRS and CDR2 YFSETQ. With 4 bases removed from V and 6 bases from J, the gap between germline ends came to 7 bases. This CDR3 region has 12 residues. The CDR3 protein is CASSRGPGELFF. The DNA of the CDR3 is TGCGCCAGCAGCCGGGGTCCCGGGGAGCTGTTTTTT.

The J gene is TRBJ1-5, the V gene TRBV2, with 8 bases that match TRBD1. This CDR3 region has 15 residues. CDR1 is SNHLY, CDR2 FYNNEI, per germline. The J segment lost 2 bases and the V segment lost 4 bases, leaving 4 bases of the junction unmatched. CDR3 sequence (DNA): TGTGCCAGCAGTGCGACAGGGGCACGCAATCAGCCCCAGCATTTT. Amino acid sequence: CASSATGARNQPQHF.

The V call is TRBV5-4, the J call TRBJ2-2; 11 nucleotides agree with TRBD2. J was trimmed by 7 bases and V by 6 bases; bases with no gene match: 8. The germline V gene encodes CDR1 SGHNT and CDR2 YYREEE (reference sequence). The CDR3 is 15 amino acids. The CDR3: CASTLSGGAIGELFF. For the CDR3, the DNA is TGTGCCAGCACCCTTAGCGGGGGGGCGATCGGGGAGCTGTTTTTT.

The CDR3 here is CASSEGPLTGFSYEQYF. In DNA, the CDR3 is TGTGCCAGCAGTGAAGGCCCCTTAACAGGGTTCTCCTACGAGCAGTACTTC. The chain recombines TRBV6-1 with TRBJ2-7; maybe TRBD1 (6 bases). Germline lookup yields CDR1 MNHNS and CDR2 SASEGT. Trimming took 1 base from V and 0 from J, leaving 16 bases between them. The CDR3 extends over 17 amino acids.